The clone carrying this T cell receptor (beta chain) has only one observation. Sequencing was performed with immunoSEQ multiplex PCR; in TCRdb, only in-frame clones are kept and a portion is missing. Of fewer than 110,000 clones in the sample, 80% to 95% were seen once. The data were obtained in a study of T cell changes during pregnancy in multiple sclerosis. Per germline, CDR1 LNHDA and CDR2 SQIVND (reference sequence). The CDR3 runs 16 residues. The junction had 11 bases not matched to a gene; V was cut back by 6 bases and J by 5 bases. This chain uses TRBV19 with TRBJ2-2; 8 nucleotides match TRBD2. The clonotype was recovered from a female donor with multiple sclerosis, enrolled in a pregnancy study. This sample comprised peripheral blood, obtained in the second trimester of pregnancy. CDR3 DNA: TGTGCCAGTAGACACCCGGGAGGGCCGCGGACCGGGGAGCTGTTTTTT. This gives the protein CASRHPGGPRTGELFF.